What follows describes a single TCR beta chain. These data are taken from a study of monozygotic twins with inflammatory bowel disease. The CDR3 totals 15 residues. Germline V gene data show CDR1 as MNHEY and CDR2 as SVGAGI. TCRdb reanalyzed the 5' RACE reads and collapses them to one entry per CDR3 protein, without DNA. This listing includes about 300,000 distinct CDR3 sequences. This TCR derives from a human donor with ulcerative colitis or Crohn's disease, or a healthy co-twin of an affected twin (not recorded which). The V call is TRBV6-5, the J call TRBJ2-7; TCRdb's assignment of TRBD1 cannot be checked, as there is no DNA. Material for sequencing was blood. The CDR3 here is CASSYSGQGAYEQYF.